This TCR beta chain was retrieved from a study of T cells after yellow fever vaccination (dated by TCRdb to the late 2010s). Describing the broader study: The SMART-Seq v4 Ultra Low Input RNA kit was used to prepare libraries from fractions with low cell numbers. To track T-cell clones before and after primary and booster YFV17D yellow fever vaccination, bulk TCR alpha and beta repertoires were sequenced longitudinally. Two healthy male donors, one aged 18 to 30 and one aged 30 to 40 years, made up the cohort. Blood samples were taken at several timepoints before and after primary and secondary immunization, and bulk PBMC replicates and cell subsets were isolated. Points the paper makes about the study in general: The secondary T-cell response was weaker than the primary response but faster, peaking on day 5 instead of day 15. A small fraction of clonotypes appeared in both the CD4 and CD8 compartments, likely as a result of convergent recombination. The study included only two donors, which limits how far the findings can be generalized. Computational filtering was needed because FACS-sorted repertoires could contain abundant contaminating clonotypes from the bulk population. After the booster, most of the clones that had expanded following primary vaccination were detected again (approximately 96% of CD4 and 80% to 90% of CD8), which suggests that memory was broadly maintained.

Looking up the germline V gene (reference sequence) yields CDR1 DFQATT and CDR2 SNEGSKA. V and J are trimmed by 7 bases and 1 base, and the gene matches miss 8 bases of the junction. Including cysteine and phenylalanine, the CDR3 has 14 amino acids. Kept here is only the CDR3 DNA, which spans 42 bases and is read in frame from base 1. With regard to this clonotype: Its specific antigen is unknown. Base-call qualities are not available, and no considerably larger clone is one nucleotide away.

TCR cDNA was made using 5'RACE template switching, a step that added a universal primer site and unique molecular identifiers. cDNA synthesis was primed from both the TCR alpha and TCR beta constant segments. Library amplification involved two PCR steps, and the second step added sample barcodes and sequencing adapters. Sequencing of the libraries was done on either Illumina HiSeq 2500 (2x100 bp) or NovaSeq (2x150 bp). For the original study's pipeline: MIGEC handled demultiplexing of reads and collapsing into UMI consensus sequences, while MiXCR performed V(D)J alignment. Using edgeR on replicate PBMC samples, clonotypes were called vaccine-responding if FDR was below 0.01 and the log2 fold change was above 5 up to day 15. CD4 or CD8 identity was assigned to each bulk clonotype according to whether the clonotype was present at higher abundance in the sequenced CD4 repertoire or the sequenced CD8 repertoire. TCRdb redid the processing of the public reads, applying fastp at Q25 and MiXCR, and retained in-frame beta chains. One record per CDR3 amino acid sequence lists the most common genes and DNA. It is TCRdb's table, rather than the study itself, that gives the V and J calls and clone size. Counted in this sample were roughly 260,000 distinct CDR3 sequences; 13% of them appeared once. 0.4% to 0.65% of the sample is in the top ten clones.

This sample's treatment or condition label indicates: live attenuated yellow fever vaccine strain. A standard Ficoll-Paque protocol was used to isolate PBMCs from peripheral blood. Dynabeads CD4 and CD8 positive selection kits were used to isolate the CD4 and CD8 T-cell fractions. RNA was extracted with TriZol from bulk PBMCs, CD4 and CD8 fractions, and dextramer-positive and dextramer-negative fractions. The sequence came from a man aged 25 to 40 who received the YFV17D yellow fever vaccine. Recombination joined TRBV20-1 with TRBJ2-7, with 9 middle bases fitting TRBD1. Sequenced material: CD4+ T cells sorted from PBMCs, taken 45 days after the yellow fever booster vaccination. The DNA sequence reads TGCAGTGGTTACTCCGGGACAGGGTCCTACGAGCAGTACTTC. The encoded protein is CSGYSGTGSYEQYF.